Each of the 20 T cell receptor beta chains below was sequenced from the same sample in a study of vaccination effects on CD4 cells after COVID-19. For these TCRs, the target antigens are not known. Cells that had been cultured for approximately ten days were the source of isolated CD4+ T cells. Two doses of BNT162b2 or mRNA-1273 vaccine were administered to participants. Sequencing used immunoSEQ multiplex PCR; TCRdb keeps in-frame clones, though not all of them. The table records 72,000 or so clones, around 69% of them present only once. This specimen consisted of CD4+ T cells from PBMCs cultured without peptide, obtained after COVID-19 vaccination. The source of these receptors is a human donor who received a COVID-19 vaccine.

The chain uses TRBV2 and TRBJ1-5; D is perhaps TRBD1 (5 bases). The CDR3 covers 13 residues. The germline V gene encodes CDR1 SNHLY and CDR2 FYNNEI. With 11 bases removed from V and 1 base from J, the gap between germline ends came to 12 bases. CDR3 sequence (DNA): TGTGCCGGAAAAGGACAAAGCAATCAGCCCCAGCATTTT. Its translation: CAGKGQSNQPQHF.

This clone was counted between two and nine times. This chain links TRBV4-1 with TRBJ2-5; 7 bases are a match to TRBD1. CDR1 and CDR2 (germline): MGHRA, YSYEKL. With 1 base clipped from V and 1 base from J, the junction kept 9 bases outside the gene matches. This CDR3 is built from 17 residues. Written as DNA, the CDR3 is TGCGCCAGCAGCCAAGGAGGAAGAGGGGGCTCCCAAGAGACCCAGTACTTC. This translates into CASSQGGRGGSQETQYF.

Here the CDR3 reads CASSPAGANSPLHF. CDR3 sequence (DNA): TGTGCCAGCTCACCGGCAGGGGCTAATTCACCCCTCCACTTT. This rearrangement joins TRBV18 to TRBJ1-6; tentatively, D is TRBD1 (6 bases). In germline, CDR1 is KGHSH, CDR2 LQKENI. The CDR3 is made up of 14 amino acids. Trimming pared 3 bases from V and 6 bases from J, leaving 9 bases between.

This clone was counted a single time. J is TRBJ1-1 and V is TRBV7-2; D is undetermined. Trimming removed 2 bases from V and 3 bases from J, with 7 bases in between. CDR1 SGHTA and CDR2 FQGNSA come from the germline V gene. The CDR3 consists of 13 residues. The DNA for the CDR3 is TGTGCCAGCAGCTTACAGGCCGACACTGAAGCTTTCTTT. This sequence encodes CASSLQADTEAFF. Together with reference TRBV7-2 and TRBJ1-1, the CDR3 gives the full variable domain: GAGVSQSPSNKVTEKGKDVELRCDPISGHTALYWYRQSLGQGLEFLIYFQGNSAPDKSGLPSDRFSAERTGGSVSTLTIQRTQQEDSAVYLCASSLQADTEAFFGQGTRLTVV.

A few counts support this clone. The chain links TRBV5-4 to TRBJ2-3, with 13 bases matching TRBD2. The germline V gene encodes CDR1 SGHNT and CDR2 YYREEE (reference sequence). The CDR3 length is 16 residues. V gave up 5 bases and J gave up 3 bases; unmatched junction bases: 6. The CDR3 coding sequence is TGTGCCAGCAGGCCGACTAGCGGGGGGATGACAGATACGCAGTATTTT. Its protein product is CASRPTSGGMTDTQYF. Based on the CDR3 plus reference TRBV5-4 and TRBJ2-3, the full variable domain is ETGVTQSPTHLIKTRGQQVTLRCSSQSGHNTVSWYQQALGQGPQFIFQYYREEENGRGNFPPRFSGLQFPNYSSELNVNALELDDSALYLCASRPTSGGMTDTQYFGPGTRLTVL.

The rearrangement joins TRBV24-1 to TRBJ2-2; 7 bases map to TRBD1. CDR1 is KGHDR, CDR2 SFDVKD, per germline. This CDR3 has 13 amino acids. V dropped 10 bases and J dropped 3; count of bases not matched to a gene: 4. CDR3 protein: CATGGSYTGELFF. CDR3 nucleotide sequence: TGTGCCACAGGGGGCTCGTACACCGGGGAGCTGTTTTTT.

The rearrangement links TRBV29-1 to TRBJ1-1; 8 bases line up with TRBD1. The germline V gene encodes CDR1 SQVTM and CDR2 ANQGSEA. The J segment lost 4 bases and the V segment lost 7 bases, leaving 17 bases of the junction unmatched. The CDR3 has 16 residues. The CDR3 sequence: CSAIGSRVRGPTEAFF. The CDR3 DNA reads as TGCAGCGCCATCGGGAGTCGGGTCAGGGGGCCCACTGAAGCTTTCTTT.

This clone is a singleton in its sample. This chain connects TRBV5-1 to TRBJ1-1; D may be TRBD1 (6 bases). Deletions cut 1 base from V and 7 bases from J, with 14 bases between. This CDR3 is built from 14 residues. Germline CDR1 and CDR2: SGHRS and YFSETQ. CDR3 in DNA: TGCGCCAGCAGCTTGACAGGGTTAACGGGTGAAGCTTTCTTT. It specifies CASSLTGLTGEAFF.

This chain links TRBV18 with TRBJ1-2; no clear D gene. The V gene's germline CDR1 is KGHSH and CDR2 LQKENI. V dropped 2 bases and J dropped 7 bases, with 14 bases sitting between them. The CDR3 loop spans 14 amino acids. CDR3 region: CASSPDLGLIGYTF. The CDR3 DNA follows: TGTGCCAGCTCACCAGATCTGGGGTTGATTGGCTACACCTTC. The variable domain in full, completed from reference TRBV18 and TRBJ1-2, reads NAGVMQNPRHLVRRRGQEARLRCSPMKGHSHVYWYRQLPEEGLKFMVYLQKENIIDESGMPKERFSAEFPKEGPSILRIQQVVRGDSAAYFCASSPDLGLIGYTFGSGTRLTVV.

The chain uses TRBV7-2 and TRBJ1-4; 9 positions agree with TRBD1. Germline lookup yields CDR1 SGHTA and CDR2 FQGNSA. Unmatched junction bases numbered 2, after V lost 6 bases and J lost 3 bases. CDR3 length: 14 residues. CDR3 sequence reads: CASRRQGANEKLFF. CDR3 in DNA: TGTGCCAGCAGAAGACAGGGGGCTAATGAAAAACTGTTTTTT.

This clone was seen a single time. V is TRBV11-1 and J is TRBJ1-2; D remains unclear. The CDR3 is 13 residues long. Between the trimmed V and J ends, which lost 1 base and 4 bases, there was a span of 7 bases. Germline V CDR1 and CDR2: SGHAT, FQDESV (reference sequence). The CDR3, as DNA: TGTGCCAGCAGCTTAGGAGGAGGCTATGGCTACACCTTC. It specifies CASSLGGGYGYTF.

The chain is built from TRBV9 and TRBJ2-1, with D possibly being TRBD1 or TRBD2 (5 bases each). V dropped 3 bases and J dropped 0 bases, with 13 bases sitting between them. CDR3 size: 16 residues. In germline, CDR1 is SGDLS, CDR2 YYNGEE. The CDR3 reads CASSEGTRSSYNEQFF. CDR3 sequence (DNA): TGTGCCAGCAGCGAGGGGACCCGGAGCTCCTACAATGAGCAGTTCTTC.

The CDR3 nucleotides read TGTGCCAGCAGCTTAACGGGAGGGGGAGGGGGCCAAGAGACCCAGTACTTC. Amino acid sequence: CASSLTGGGGGQETQYF. V usage is TRBV7-3 and J usage is TRBJ2-5, with D perhaps TRBD2 (7 bases). With 0 bases removed from V and 1 base from J, the gap between germline ends came to 15 bases. The CDR3 spans 17 residues. Germline assignment: CDR1 SGHTA and CDR2 FQGTGA. Looking up the rest from reference TRBV7-3 and TRBJ2-5 gives the full variable domain: GAGVSQTPSNKVTEKGKYVELRCDPISGHTALYWYRQSLGQGPEFLIYFQGTGAADDSGLPNDRFFAVRPEGSVSTLKIQRTERGDSAVYLCASSLTGGGGGQETQYFGPGTRLLVL.

The chain links TRBV12-3 or TRBV12-4 to TRBJ1-3; D may be TRBD1 (5 bases). The CDR3 is made up of 13 amino acids. V shed 9 bases and J shed 3 bases, with 12 bases lying between them. CDR3 sequence reads: CASRRGSGNTIYF. In DNA form, the CDR3 reads TGTGCCAGTCGACGGGGGAGTGGAAACACCATATATTTT.

This clone was detected only a few times. The chain employs TRBV5-1 and TRBJ2-1; 8 nucleotides match TRBD1. The CDR3 contains 16 residues. V shed 5 bases, J shed 2 bases, and the junction held 9 bases outside the gene matches. Germline V gene data show CDR1 as SGHRS and CDR2 as YFSETQ. This chain's CDR3 is CASRGEDRGAYNEQFF. The CDR3 DNA reads TGCGCCAGCAGGGGGGAAGACAGGGGTGCCTACAATGAGCAGTTCTTC.

The chain joins TRBV7-3 to TRBJ1-2; 10 bases map to TRBD1. CDR1 and CDR2 from the germline V gene are SGHTA and FQGTGA. The junction had 5 bases not matched to a gene; V was cut back by 5 bases and J by 5 bases. The CDR3 has 14 amino acids. In DNA form, the CDR3 reads TGTGCCAGCAGCCCTTCGGACAGGGGGTATGGCTACACCTTC. Protein sequence: CASSPSDRGYGYTF.

The chain joins TRBV20-1 to TRBJ1-6; D unresolved. Trimming stripped 3 bases from V and 6 bases from J, with 9 bases between. The germline V gene encodes CDR1 DFQATT and CDR2 SNEGSKA (reference sequence). The CDR3 extends over 13 amino acids. CDR3 sequence reads: CSASGSSNSPLHF. CDR3 coding DNA: TGCAGTGCTAGTGGCAGTTCTAATTCACCCCTCCACTTT.

This chain links TRBV18 with TRBJ2-3; TRBD1 might be the D (5 bases). The CDR3 runs 17 residues. V was shortened by 1 base and J by 3 bases, with 17 bases between the two germline ends. Germline V gives CDR1 KGHSH, CDR2 LQKENI. In DNA, the CDR3 is TGTGCCAGCTCACCACGTGTAGGGGTTGGGAAAACAGATACGCAGTATTTT. Protein product: CASSPRVGVGKTDTQYF.

V is TRBV4-3 and J is TRBJ2-1; D not resolved. This CDR3 is 13 amino acids long. V was trimmed by 0 bases and J by 6 bases, leaving 6 bases between them. Germline values: CDR1 LGHNA, CDR2 YSLEER. Written as DNA, the CDR3 is TGCGCCAGCAGCCAAGAGAGAGGCAATGAGCAGTTCTTC. Translating it yields CASSQERGNEQFF.

This clone was seen only a few times. The CDR3 protein is CASSYGGGGDRSEQFF. The CDR3 DNA reads TGTGCCAGCAGTTACGGAGGCGGGGGGGATCGCAGTGAGCAGTTCTTC. The rearrangement uses TRBV6-2 or TRBV6-3 and TRBJ2-1, with TRBD2 matching over 9 bases. This CDR3 spans 16 amino acids. Germline V lookup: CDR1 MNHEY, CDR2 SVGEGT. Trimming cost V 2 bases and J 9 bases; bases outside gene matches: 11.